This T cell receptor (beta chain) was found in a study of cytomegalovirus exposure and HLA in healthy donors. Study-level points and caveats: Excluded: some indistinguishable V segments such as TRBV6-2 and TRBV6-3. A cluster of highly shared sequence variants was likely a sequencing artifact. A later examination showed that TCR association rates differed by HLA locus, with DRB1 most and HLA-C fewest. Later analysis revealed greater clonal expansion in HLA-associated TCR beta chains than in equally common others.

V was pared by 4 bases and J by 7 bases, with 6 bases of the junction left unmatched. Germline CDR1 is SGHRS and CDR2 is YFSETQ. The CDR3 covers 14 residues. The PCR used 60 Vbeta and 13 Jbeta primers. Sequencing used immunoSEQ multiplex PCR; TCRdb keeps in-frame clones, though not all of them. The sample records approximately 170,000 clones, roughly 77% being singletons. This clone was counted only a few times. Its specificity is not known. Specimen: PBMCs. V usage is TRBV5-1 and J usage is TRBJ2-1; TRBD1 matches 9 bases. The source is a woman aged 25 to 39 in good health and CMV-seropositive. CDR3 residues: CASSPETGGNEQFF. CDR3 DNA sequence: TGCGCCAGCAGCCCCGAGACAGGGGGGAATGAGCAGTTCTTC.